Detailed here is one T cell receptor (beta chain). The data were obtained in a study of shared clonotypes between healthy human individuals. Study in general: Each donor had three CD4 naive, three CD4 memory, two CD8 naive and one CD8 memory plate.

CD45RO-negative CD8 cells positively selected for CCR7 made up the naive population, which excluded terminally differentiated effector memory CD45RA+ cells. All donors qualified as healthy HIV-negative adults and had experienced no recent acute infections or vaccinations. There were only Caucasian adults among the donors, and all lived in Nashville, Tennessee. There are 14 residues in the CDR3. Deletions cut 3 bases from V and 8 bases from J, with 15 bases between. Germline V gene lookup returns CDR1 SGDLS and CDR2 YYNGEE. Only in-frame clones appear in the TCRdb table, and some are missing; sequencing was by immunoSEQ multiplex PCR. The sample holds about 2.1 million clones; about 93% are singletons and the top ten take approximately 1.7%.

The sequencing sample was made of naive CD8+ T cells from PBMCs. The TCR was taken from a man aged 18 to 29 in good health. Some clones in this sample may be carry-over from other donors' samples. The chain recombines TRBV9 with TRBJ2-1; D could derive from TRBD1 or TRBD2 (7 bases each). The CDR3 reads CASSAQGGFDEQFF. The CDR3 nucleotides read TGTGCCAGCAGCGCTCAGGGGGGGTTCGATGAGCAGTTCTTC.